This T cell receptor beta chain derives from a study of glioma-infiltrating T cells. Study-wide findings and caveats: Gliomas, especially low-grade, showed above-expected tissue-blood divergence; non-neoplastic patients showed below.

Using RNA template, CDR3s of TCR alpha and beta were amplified with iRepertoire arm-PCR. TCRdb recomputed calls from the multiplex PCR reads with MiXCR, one row per CDR3 protein. In the table there are about 93,000 distinct CDR3 sequences, approximately 39% of which are singletons. The CDR3 loop spans 16 amino acids. CDR1 is SQVTM, CDR2 ANQGSEA, per germline. As for this clonotype: Antigen specificity is unknown. Relative to the germline gene, one junction end is altered; a read error may explain this.

The chain uses TRBV29-1 and TRBJ1-1, with 7 bases fitting TRBD1. The sequence was obtained from a human donor with low-grade glioma or glioblastoma, undergoing nonglioma brain surgery, or in good health (not recorded which). The sequencing sample was made of glioma tissue, nonneoplastic brain tissue, or PBMCs (not recorded which). The CDR3 region is CSVETQRTRGNTGAFF. For the CDR3, the DNA is TGCAGCGTTGAAACCCAAAGAACCAGGGGGAACACTGGAGCTTTCTTT.